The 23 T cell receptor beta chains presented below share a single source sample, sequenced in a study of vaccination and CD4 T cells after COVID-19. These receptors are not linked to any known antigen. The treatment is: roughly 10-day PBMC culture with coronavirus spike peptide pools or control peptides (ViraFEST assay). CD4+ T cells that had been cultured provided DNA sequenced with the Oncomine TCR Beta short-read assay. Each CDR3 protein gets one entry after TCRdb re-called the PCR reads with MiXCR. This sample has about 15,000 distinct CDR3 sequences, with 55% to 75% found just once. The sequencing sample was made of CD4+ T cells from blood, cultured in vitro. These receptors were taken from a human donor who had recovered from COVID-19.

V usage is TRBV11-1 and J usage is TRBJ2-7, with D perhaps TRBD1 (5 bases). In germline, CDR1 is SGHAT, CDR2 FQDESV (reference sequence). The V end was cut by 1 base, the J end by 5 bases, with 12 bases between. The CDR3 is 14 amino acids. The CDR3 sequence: CASSLGAGNHEQYF. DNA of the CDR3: TGTGCCAGCAGCTTAGGGGCAGGGAACCACGAGCAGTACTTC.

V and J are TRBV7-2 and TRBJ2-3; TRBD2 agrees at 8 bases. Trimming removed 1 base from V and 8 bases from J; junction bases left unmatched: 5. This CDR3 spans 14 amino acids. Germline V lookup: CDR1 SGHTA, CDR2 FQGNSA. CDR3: CASSLDGRAITQYF. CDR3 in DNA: TGTGCCAGCAGCTTAGACGGGAGGGCCATTACGCAGTATTTT.

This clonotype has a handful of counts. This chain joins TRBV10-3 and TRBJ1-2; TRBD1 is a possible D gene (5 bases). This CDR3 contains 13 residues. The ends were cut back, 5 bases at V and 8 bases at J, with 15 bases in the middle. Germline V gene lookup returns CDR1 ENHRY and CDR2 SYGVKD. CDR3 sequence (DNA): TGTGCCATCAGTAAGGGGAGTGAGGACGGCTACACCTTC. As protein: CAISKGSEDGYTF.

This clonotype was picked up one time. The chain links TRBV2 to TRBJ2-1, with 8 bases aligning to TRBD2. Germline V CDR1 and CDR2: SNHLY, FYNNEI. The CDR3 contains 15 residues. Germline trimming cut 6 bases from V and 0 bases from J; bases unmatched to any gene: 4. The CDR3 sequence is CASRAGTSSYNEQFF. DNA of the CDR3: TGTGCCAGCAGGGCCGGGACTAGCTCCTACAATGAGCAGTTCTTC.

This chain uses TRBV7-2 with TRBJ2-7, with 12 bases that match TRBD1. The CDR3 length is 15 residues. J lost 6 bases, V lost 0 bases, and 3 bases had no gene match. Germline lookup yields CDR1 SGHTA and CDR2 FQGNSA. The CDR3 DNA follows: TGTGCCAGCAGCTTAGCCGGGACAGGGGGCTTCGAGCAGTACTTC. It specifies CASSLAGTGGFEQYF.

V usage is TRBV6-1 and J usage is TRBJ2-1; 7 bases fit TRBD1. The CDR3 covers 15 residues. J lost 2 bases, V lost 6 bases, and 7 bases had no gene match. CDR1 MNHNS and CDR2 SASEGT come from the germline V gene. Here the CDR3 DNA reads TGTGCCAGCAGCCCCACACAGGGGCCCTACAATGAGCAGTTCTTC. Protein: CASSPTQGPYNEQFF.

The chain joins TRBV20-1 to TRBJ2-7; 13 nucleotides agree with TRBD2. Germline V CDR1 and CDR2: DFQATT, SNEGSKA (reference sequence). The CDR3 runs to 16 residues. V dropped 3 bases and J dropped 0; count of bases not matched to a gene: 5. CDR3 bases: TGCAGTGCTAGCGGGACTAGCGGGATTAGCTCCTACGAGCAGTACTTC. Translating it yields CSASGTSGISSYEQYF.

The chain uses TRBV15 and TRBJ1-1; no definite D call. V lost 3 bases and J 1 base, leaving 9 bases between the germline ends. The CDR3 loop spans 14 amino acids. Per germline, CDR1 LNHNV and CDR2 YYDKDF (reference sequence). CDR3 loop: CATSSQLTNTEAFF. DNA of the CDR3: TGTGCCACCAGCAGTCAGCTGACGAACACTGAAGCTTTCTTT.

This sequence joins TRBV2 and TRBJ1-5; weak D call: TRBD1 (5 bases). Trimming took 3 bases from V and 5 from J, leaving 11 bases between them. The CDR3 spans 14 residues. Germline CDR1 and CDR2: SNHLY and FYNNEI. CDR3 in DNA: TGTGCCAGCAGTGAGGGGGGTCGGTATCAGCCCCAGCATTTT. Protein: CASSEGGRYQPQHF.

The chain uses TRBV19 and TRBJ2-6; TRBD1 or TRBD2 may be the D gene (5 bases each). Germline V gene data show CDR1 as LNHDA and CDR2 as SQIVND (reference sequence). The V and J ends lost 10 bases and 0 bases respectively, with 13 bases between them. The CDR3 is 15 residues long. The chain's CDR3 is CATWDGSSGANVLTF. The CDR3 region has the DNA TGTGCCACCTGGGACGGCAGCTCTGGGGCCAACGTCCTGACTTTC.

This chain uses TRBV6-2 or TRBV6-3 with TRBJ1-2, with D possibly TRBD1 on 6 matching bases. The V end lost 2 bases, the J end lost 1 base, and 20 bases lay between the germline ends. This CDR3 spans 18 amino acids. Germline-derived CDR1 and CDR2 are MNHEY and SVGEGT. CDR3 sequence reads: CASSYASGTPPINYGYTF. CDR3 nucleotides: TGTGCCAGCAGTTACGCCTCCGGGACACCTCCGATTAACTATGGCTACACCTTC.

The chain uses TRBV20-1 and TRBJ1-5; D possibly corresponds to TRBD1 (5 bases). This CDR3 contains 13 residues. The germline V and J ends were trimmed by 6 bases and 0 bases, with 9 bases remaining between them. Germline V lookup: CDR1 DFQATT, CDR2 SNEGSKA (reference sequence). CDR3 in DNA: TGCAGTGCCCAGGGTTCTAGCAATCAGCCCCAGCATTTT. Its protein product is CSAQGSSNQPQHF.

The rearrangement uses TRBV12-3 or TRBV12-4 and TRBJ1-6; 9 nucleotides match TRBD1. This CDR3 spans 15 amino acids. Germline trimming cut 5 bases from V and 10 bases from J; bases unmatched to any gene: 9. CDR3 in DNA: TGTGCCAGCAGTCTAGGACAGGGGCTAGGGTCACCCCTCCACTTT. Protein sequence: CASSLGQGLGSPLHF.

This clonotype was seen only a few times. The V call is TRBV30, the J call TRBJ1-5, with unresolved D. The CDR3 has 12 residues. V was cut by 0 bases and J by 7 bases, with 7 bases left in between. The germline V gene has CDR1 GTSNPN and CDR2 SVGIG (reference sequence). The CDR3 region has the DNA TGTGCCTGGAGTGTACAAGGGCAGCCCCAGCATTTT. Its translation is CAWSVQGQPQHF.

The CDR3 DNA follows: TGTGCCAGTAGCCGTCGGTCGGAGAGGGAGCAGTACTTC. It translates to CASSRRSEREQYF. J is TRBJ2-7 and V is TRBV19; D gene ambiguous. With 6 bases removed from V and 7 bases from J, the gap between germline ends came to 16 bases. Germline-derived CDR1 and CDR2 are LNHDA and SQIVND (reference sequence). The CDR3 extends over 13 amino acids.

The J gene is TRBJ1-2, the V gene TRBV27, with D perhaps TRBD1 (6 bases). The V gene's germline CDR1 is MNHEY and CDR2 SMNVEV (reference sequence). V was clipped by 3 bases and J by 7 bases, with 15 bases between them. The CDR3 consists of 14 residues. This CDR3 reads CASSFTQGVGGYTF. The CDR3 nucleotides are TGTGCCAGCAGTTTTACACAGGGAGTAGGTGGCTACACCTTC.

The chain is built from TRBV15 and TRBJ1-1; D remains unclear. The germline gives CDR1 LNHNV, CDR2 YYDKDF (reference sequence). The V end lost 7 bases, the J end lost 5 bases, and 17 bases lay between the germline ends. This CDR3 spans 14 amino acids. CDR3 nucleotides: TGTGCCACCACTGAGAGACGCCGGCGGACTGAAGCTTTCTTT. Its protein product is CATTERRRRTEAFF.

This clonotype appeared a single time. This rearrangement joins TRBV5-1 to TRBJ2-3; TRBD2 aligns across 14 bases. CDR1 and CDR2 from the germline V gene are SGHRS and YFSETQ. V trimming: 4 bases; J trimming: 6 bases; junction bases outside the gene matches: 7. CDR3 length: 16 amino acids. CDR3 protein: CASSTGLAGAGDTQYF. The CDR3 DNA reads TGCGCCAGCAGCACGGGACTAGCGGGAGCTGGTGATACGCAGTATTTT.

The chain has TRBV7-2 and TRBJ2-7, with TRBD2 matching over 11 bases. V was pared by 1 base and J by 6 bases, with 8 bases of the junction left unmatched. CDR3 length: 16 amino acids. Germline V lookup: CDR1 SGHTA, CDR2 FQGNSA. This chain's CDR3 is CASSLGLSGRVAEQYF. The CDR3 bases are TGTGCCAGCAGCTTAGGGCTTAGCGGGAGGGTCGCCGAGCAGTACTTC.

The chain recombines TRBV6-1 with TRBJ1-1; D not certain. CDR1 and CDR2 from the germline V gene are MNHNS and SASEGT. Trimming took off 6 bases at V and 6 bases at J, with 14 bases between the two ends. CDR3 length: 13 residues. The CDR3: CASRGLGLSEAFF. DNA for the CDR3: TGTGCCAGCAGGGGCCTGGGTCTATCTGAAGCTTTCTTT.

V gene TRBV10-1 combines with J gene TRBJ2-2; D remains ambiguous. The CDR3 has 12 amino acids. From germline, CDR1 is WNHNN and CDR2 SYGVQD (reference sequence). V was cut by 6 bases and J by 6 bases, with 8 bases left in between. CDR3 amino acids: CASSGSPGELFF. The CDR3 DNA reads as TGCGCCAGCAGCGGGTCCCCCGGGGAGCTGTTTTTT.

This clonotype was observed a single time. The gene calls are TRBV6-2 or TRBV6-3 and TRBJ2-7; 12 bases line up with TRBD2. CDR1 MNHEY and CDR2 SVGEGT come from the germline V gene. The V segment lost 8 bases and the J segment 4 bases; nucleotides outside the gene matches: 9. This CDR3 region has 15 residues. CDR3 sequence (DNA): TGTGCCAGCGCAAGCCCTAGCGGGAGGGTTTACGAGCAGTACTTC. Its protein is CASASPSGRVYEQYF.

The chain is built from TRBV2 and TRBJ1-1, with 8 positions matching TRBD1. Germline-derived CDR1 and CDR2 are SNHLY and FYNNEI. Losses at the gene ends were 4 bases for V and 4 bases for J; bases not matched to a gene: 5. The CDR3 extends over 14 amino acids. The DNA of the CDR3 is TGTGCCAGCAGTGGGACAGGGCGAAGCACTGAAGCTTTCTTT. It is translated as CASSGTGRSTEAFF.